Listed below are T cell receptor beta chains from one sample, sequenced in a study of blood T cell repertoires in COVID-19. TCRdb's copy holds only in-frame clones and misses some; the assay was immunoSEQ multiplex PCR. The data show approximately 150,000 clones, about nine tenths seen once. Sequencing was performed on peripheral blood. Source of these receptors: a woman between 45 and 60 years old with acute or convalescent COVID-19. Both conserved end residues are trimmed from each CDR3. A D gene is named only where the DNA matches it firmly. Clone size is given for some rows only: seen once, a few or many times, or a class if the clone is expanded.

TRBV10-3	TRBJ1-5	-	-	AISESGRESNQPQH
TRBV19	TRBJ1-6	-	-	ASTSSGRRNSPLH
TRBV5-1	TRBJ2-1	few	TRBD2	ASSLAGGLASGGEQF
TRBV5-1	TRBJ2-1	few	TRBD2	ASSLAGRWIDEQF
TRBV18	TRBJ1-5	-	TRBD1	ASSPQGAGQPQH
TRBV29-1	TRBJ1-1	few	-	SVDQAQGNTEAF
TRBV6-1	TRBJ1-4	-	-	ASSEALHGKLF
TRBV30	TRBJ2-2	many	-	AWSYRDLATGELF
TRBV6-5	TRBJ2-7	few	TRBD1	ASSYHGTGTYEQY
TRBV11-2	TRBJ2-7	-	TRBD2	ASSPRLAGASYEQY
TRBV7-8	TRBJ2-5	-	TRBD2	ASSLEGSGGPRETQY
TRBV10-3	TRBJ2-1	-	-	ATRTGSSYNEQF
TRBV6-2/TRBV6-3	TRBJ2-3	-	TRBD2	ASSYPGLAVRTDTQY
TRBV11-3	TRBJ2-1	-	TRBD2	ASSLGSGVSSYNEQF
TRBV19	TRBJ1-5	-	TRBD1	ASSDGTGAVQPQH
TRBV5-3	TRBJ1-1	-	-	ARSPRAGEGAF
TRBV5-4	TRBJ2-7	-	TRBD2	ASSVIRTSGRYEQY
TRBV9	TRBJ2-1	once	TRBD2	ASSAAGLAGEQF
TRBV6-1	TRBJ1-2	-	-	ASSALPPQGSRRYGYT
TRBV6-4	TRBJ1-1	-	TRBD1	ASSDSFDRGLTNTEAF
TRBV5-1	TRBJ2-7	few	TRBD2	ASSWPLGSSGRSYEQY
TRBV6-1	TRBJ2-7	-	TRBD2	ASSEILGTSGPYEQY